This T cell receptor (beta chain) appears in the sequencing data of a study of response to subunit inactivated influenza vaccine. On this clonotype: Its matching antigen is unknown.

A single record per CDR3 protein comes from TCRdb applying MiXCR to the RT-PCR reads. The sample contains 560,000 or so distinct CDR3 sequences, less than 8% of which appear only once. Whole-study findings and limits: There was a suggestion from the authors that each seasonal influenza vaccination recruits few new T cells.

The starting material was PBMCs from blood, obtained around 25 months after vaccination. The receptor was derived from a man aged 50 to 69 who received an inactivated influenza vaccine.

This CDR3 is CSAEGLTGLPSEQYF. CDR3 in DNA: TGCAGCGCCGAGGGGTTGACAGGTCTACCTTCCGAGCAGTACTTC. The chain is built from TRBV29-1 and TRBJ2-7; D may be TRBD1 (6 bases). V was shortened by 7 bases and J by 6 bases, with 25 bases between the two germline ends. Germline loops: CDR1 SQVTM, CDR2 ANQGSEA. The CDR3 is 15 amino acids.